This T cell receptor beta chain was documented in a study of blood T cell repertoires in COVID-19. This CDR3 spans 14 amino acids. Per the germline V gene, CDR1 is MGHRA and CDR2 is YSYEKL. Trimming cost V 4 bases and J 5 bases, with 14 bases left between them. Produced via immunoSEQ multiplex PCR; TCRdb's table is partial and in-frame only. The data show about 68,000 clones, 75% to 90% seen once. The sequence derives from a young man with acute or convalescent COVID-19. Sequencing used peripheral blood. The chain employs TRBV4-1 and TRBJ2-5; D possibly corresponds to TRBD1 (6 bases). CDR3 in amino acids: CASSPQGRRETQYF. For the CDR3, the DNA is TGCGCCAGCAGCCCCCAGGGGCGCCGGGAGACCCAGTACTTC.